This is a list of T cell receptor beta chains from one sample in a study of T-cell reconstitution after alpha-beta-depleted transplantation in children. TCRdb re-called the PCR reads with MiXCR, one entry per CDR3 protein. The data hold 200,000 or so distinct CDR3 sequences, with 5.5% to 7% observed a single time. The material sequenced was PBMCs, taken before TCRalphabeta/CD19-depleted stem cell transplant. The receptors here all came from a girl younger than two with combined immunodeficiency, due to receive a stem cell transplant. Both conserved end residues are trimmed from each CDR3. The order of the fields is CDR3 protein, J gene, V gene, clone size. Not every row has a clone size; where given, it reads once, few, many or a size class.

cdr3_aa: SAPDATDTQY
j_call: TRBJ2-3
v_call: TRBV20-1
clone_size: many

cdr3_aa: ASSSGDDEQF
j_call: TRBJ2-1
v_call: TRBV7-3
clone_size: many

cdr3_aa: ASSFTFLNTGELF
j_call: TRBJ2-2
v_call: TRBV5-1
clone_size: many

cdr3_aa: ASSLYFLGATEAF
j_call: TRBJ1-1
v_call: TRBV27
clone_size: many

cdr3_aa: SASSIRDTDTQY
j_call: TRBJ2-3
v_call: TRBV20-1
clone_size: many

cdr3_aa: ASSVVLGSNTGELF
j_call: TRBJ2-2
v_call: TRBV9
clone_size: many

cdr3_aa: ASSFTDFLPGEQF
j_call: TRBJ2-1
v_call: TRBV6-2/TRBV6-3
clone_size: many

cdr3_aa: ASSPLISGANVLT
j_call: TRBJ2-6
v_call: TRBV18
clone_size: many

cdr3_aa: ATSELAGDTDTQY
j_call: TRBJ2-3
v_call: TRBV24-1
clone_size: many

cdr3_aa: ASSDRETYEQY
j_call: TRBJ2-7
v_call: TRBV7-9
clone_size: many

cdr3_aa: ASSLRPSIGGNTEAF
j_call: TRBJ1-1
v_call: TRBV7-2
clone_size: many

cdr3_aa: ASSRWRQGASNEQF
j_call: TRBJ2-1
v_call: TRBV14
clone_size: many

cdr3_aa: ASSQSTGAFSGNTIY
j_call: TRBJ1-3
v_call: TRBV7-9
clone_size: .

cdr3_aa: ASSQGEGARGEQY
j_call: TRBJ2-7
v_call: TRBV4-2
clone_size: many

cdr3_aa: ASSYRTYQETQY
j_call: TRBJ2-5
v_call: TRBV5-1
clone_size: many

cdr3_aa: ASNVQRRGETQY
j_call: TRBJ2-5
v_call: TRBV6-1
clone_size: many

cdr3_aa: ASSPPTGTNTQY
j_call: TRBJ2-3
v_call: TRBV18
clone_size: many

cdr3_aa: ASSLTVNNEQF
j_call: TRBJ2-1
v_call: TRBV12-3/TRBV12-4
clone_size: many

cdr3_aa: AISGTGDRETQY
j_call: TRBJ2-5
v_call: TRBV10-3
clone_size: many

cdr3_aa: ASSPQDPGEADTQY
j_call: TRBJ2-3
v_call: TRBV4-2
clone_size: few

cdr3_aa: ASSPMEGGNTGELF
j_call: TRBJ2-2
v_call: TRBV5-1
clone_size: .

cdr3_aa: ASSPTGGTTGANVLT
j_call: TRBJ2-6
v_call: TRBV18
clone_size: .

cdr3_aa: ATFSIKGQGYEQY
j_call: TRBJ2-7
v_call: TRBV21-1
clone_size: many

cdr3_aa: SVEWPGRETQY
j_call: TRBJ2-5
v_call: TRBV29-1
clone_size: many

cdr3_aa: ASSYSRGYEQF
j_call: TRBJ2-1
v_call: TRBV6-5
clone_size: few

cdr3_aa: ASSPFEQGAGTEAF
j_call: TRBJ1-1
v_call: TRBV18
clone_size: many

cdr3_aa: SARDRRTDTQY
j_call: TRBJ2-3
v_call: TRBV20-1
clone_size: many

cdr3_aa: ASREGPVEETQY
j_call: TRBJ2-5
v_call: TRBV12-3/TRBV12-4
clone_size: many

cdr3_aa: ASSTQAALPYEQY
j_call: TRBJ2-7
v_call: TRBV12-3/TRBV12-4
clone_size: few

cdr3_aa: ATTPGGRRENTQY
j_call: TRBJ2-3
v_call: TRBV24-1
clone_size: many

cdr3_aa: ASSQERVVDTQY
j_call: TRBJ2-3
v_call: TRBV4-2
clone_size: many

cdr3_aa: ASSQAEVQRVIQY
j_call: TRBJ2-4
v_call: TRBV4-1
clone_size: .

cdr3_aa: SASRGTGGYNEQF
j_call: TRBJ2-1
v_call: TRBV20-1
clone_size: many

cdr3_aa: ASSLGGGSYNEQF
j_call: TRBJ2-1
v_call: TRBV5-1
clone_size: many

cdr3_aa: ASSLGPPNTGELF
j_call: TRBJ2-2
v_call: TRBV7-3
clone_size: many

cdr3_aa: ASSSASENTGELF
j_call: TRBJ2-2
v_call: TRBV5-1
clone_size: many

cdr3_aa: ASSSTSGTGSKGD
j_call: TRBJ2-7
v_call: TRBV7-2
clone_size: .

cdr3_aa: ASNDAGTDTQY
j_call: TRBJ2-3
v_call: TRBV12-3/TRBV12-4
clone_size: few

cdr3_aa: ASAGTSGSLINEQF
j_call: TRBJ2-1
v_call: TRBV7-8
clone_size: many

cdr3_aa: ASSRTTSLERAGANVLT
j_call: TRBJ2-6
v_call: TRBV4-3
clone_size: .

cdr3_aa: ASSLSGFEQY
j_call: TRBJ2-7
v_call: TRBV3-1
clone_size: many

cdr3_aa: ASGEGLSSYEQF
j_call: TRBJ2-1
v_call: TRBV12-5
clone_size: many

cdr3_aa: ASSFTGGSSYNEQF
j_call: TRBJ2-1
v_call: TRBV13
clone_size: many

cdr3_aa: SVTPSHDGYT
j_call: TRBJ1-2
v_call: TRBV29-1
clone_size: many

cdr3_aa: ASIQLAGGPPWEQY
j_call: TRBJ2-7
v_call: TRBV6-1
clone_size: many

cdr3_aa: SARSGSTDTQY
j_call: TRBJ2-3
v_call: TRBV20-1
clone_size: many

cdr3_aa: ASGFYAGGRREQY
j_call: TRBJ2-7
v_call: TRBV12-5
clone_size: many

cdr3_aa: ASRRQGGETQY
j_call: TRBJ2-5
v_call: TRBV12-3/TRBV12-4
clone_size: many